This passage covers 26 T cell receptor beta chains from one sample sequenced in a study of blood T cells in healthy people across ages. Together with a sample-barcoded 5' primer, a J-beta primer mix was included in a second PCR lasting about 6 to 11 cycles. MiXCR, applied by TCRdb to the 5' RACE reads, yields one record per CDR3 protein. This table has fewer than 800,000 distinct CDR3 sequences, 32% appearing once. Source material: blood. These receptors all stem from a woman of 80 years or more in good health.

The V gene is TRBV5-4, the J gene TRBJ2-5, with TRBD1 matching over 9 bases. This CDR3 has 19 amino acids. Trimming removed 0 bases from V and 1 base from J; junction bases left unmatched: 13. From germline, CDR1 is SGHNT and CDR2 YYREEE (reference sequence). The CDR3 bases are TGTGCCAGCAGCTTGGCCAGGGGGACAGGGAGCGGGCTCCAAGAGACCCAGTACTTC. It translates to CASSLARGTGSGLQETQYF.

This clonotype was found a few times. The chain couples TRBV20-1 to TRBJ1-1; D perhaps matches TRBD1 (5 bases). Germline CDR1 reads DFQATT; CDR2 reads SNEGSKA (reference sequence). V lost 6 bases, J lost 5 bases, and 16 bases lay in between. The CDR3 spans 13 residues. The CDR3 loop reads CSAPRPGGTEAFF. The DNA for the CDR3 is TGCAGTGCACCAAGGCCCGGGGGGACTGAAGCTTTCTTT.

This clonotype showed up just a few times. The V call is TRBV5-4, the J call TRBJ2-3; D may be TRBD1 (6 bases). Trimming took 3 bases from V and 0 from J, leaving 14 bases between them. CDR1 is SGHNT, CDR2 YYREEE, per germline (reference sequence). CDR3 length equals 16 residues. CDR3 in amino acids: CASSSGQRRSTDTQYF. CDR3 in DNA: TGTGCCAGCAGCTCTGGACAGCGACGAAGCACAGATACGCAGTATTTT.

This clonotype came up a few times. The chain employs TRBV18 and TRBJ1-1; tentatively, D is TRBD1 (6 bases). V gave up 1 base and J gave up 2 bases, with 14 bases separating them. Germline CDR1 reads KGHSH; CDR2 reads LQKENI. The CDR3 contains 16 residues. For the CDR3, the DNA is TGTGCCAGCTCACCACAGGGAGCAGGGGCTAACACTGAAGCTTTCTTT. Translating gives CASSPQGAGANTEAFF.

There are many counts of this clonotype. CDR3 DNA: TGTGCCAGCAGAAGCGGGGGCTCTGGGGCCAACGTCCTGACTTTC. It specifies CASRSGGSGANVLTF. V and J are TRBV6-2 or TRBV6-3 and TRBJ2-6; 8 bases line up with TRBD2. Germline V gene data show CDR1 as MNHEY and CDR2 as SVGEGT. The trim removed 6 bases at V and 0 bases at J, leaving 1 base unmatched. The CDR3 is 15 residues long.

This clonotype was seen a single time. The V and J genes are TRBV20-1 and TRBJ2-5; 8 bases align to TRBD1. The ends lost 5 bases at V and 5 bases at J; junction bases unmatched: 4. The V gene's germline CDR1 is DFQATT and CDR2 SNEGSKA (reference sequence). This CDR3 is 12 amino acids long. The CDR3 region has the DNA TGCAGTGCTCCAGGGGGCCGCGAGACCCAGTACTTC. The encoded protein is CSAPGGRETQYF.

This clonotype was counted between two and nine times. The chain combines TRBV19 with TRBJ2-7, with TRBD1 matching over 8 bases. The CDR3 runs to 15 residues. V trimming: 4 bases; J trimming: 3 bases; junction bases outside the gene matches: 8. From germline, CDR1 is LNHDA and CDR2 SQIVND (reference sequence). The CDR3 is CASSTSTGGFYEQYF. DNA for the CDR3: TGTGCCAGTAGTACGAGCACAGGGGGATTCTACGAGCAGTACTTC.

This clonotype has a handful of counts. Given a much more abundant clone one base away, this may be a read error. V gene TRBV29-1 combines with J gene TRBJ2-1; unclear D gene. The CDR3 extends over 10 amino acids. Trimming took 6 bases from V and 13 from J, leaving 13 bases between them. From germline, CDR1 is SQVTM and CDR2 ANQGSEA. The CDR3 DNA is TGCAGCGTGAGCCAAGAGACCCAGTTCTTC. This encodes CSVSQETQFF.

This clonotype was picked up many times. A clone one base away is much larger, so this may be a read error. V gene TRBV10-3 combines with J gene TRBJ2-7, with a weak D call TRBD1 (5 bases). Trimming removed 6 bases at V and 2 bases at J, with 14 bases between. The CDR3 totals 14 residues. Germline V lookup: CDR1 ENHRY, CDR2 SYGVKD. This CDR3 is CAIREPTATYEQYF. CDR3 coding DNA: TGTGCCATCAGGGAGCCGACAGCGACCTACGAGCAGTACTTC.

The chain has TRBV5-1 and TRBJ2-7; perhaps D is TRBD1 or TRBD2 (5 bases each). This CDR3 is 14 amino acids long. Per the germline V gene, CDR1 is SGHRS and CDR2 is YFSETQ. Trimming left V 0 bases short and J 8 bases short, with 15 bases between. CDR3 residues: CASSLVGTQAKQYF. The CDR3 DNA is TGCGCCAGCAGCTTGGTAGGGACCCAGGCGAAGCAGTACTTC.

This clonotype was seen just once. At one end the junction does not follow the germline gene, possibly because of a read error. CDR3: CASSQDDQGCYGYTF. Written as DNA, the CDR3 is TGCGCCAGCAGTCAAGACGACCAGGGATGCTATGGCTACACCTTC. The chain carries TRBV4-3 and TRBJ1-2; a weak D match, TRBD1 (5 bases). The CDR3 sequence is 15 residues long. Looked up from germline, CDR1 is LGHNA and CDR2 is YSLEER.

The table lists this clonotype with many counts. The rearrangement links TRBV10-3 to TRBJ2-6; possible D gene TRBD1, 6 bases. The CDR3 is made up of 16 amino acids. Looked up from germline, CDR1 is ENHRY and CDR2 is SYGVKD. Trimming removed 4 bases from V and 4 bases from J, with 14 bases in between. The DNA of the CDR3 is TGTGCCATCAGTGCGGCACAGGGTACAGGGGCCAACGTCCTGACTTTC. Protein sequence: CAISAAQGTGANVLTF.

On this clonotype: Given a much more abundant clone one base away, this may be a read error. Here the CDR3 reads CSVETRTTEAFF. The CDR3, as DNA: TGCAGCGTTGAAACAAGGACCACTGAAGCTTTCTTT. The rearrangement joins TRBV29-1 to TRBJ1-1; D remains ambiguous. Germline V CDR1 and CDR2: SQVTM, ANQGSEA. V was clipped by 2 bases and J by 4 bases, with 8 bases between them. The CDR3 covers 12 residues.

Remarks on this clonotype: This sequence may be a read error, since a much larger clone differs from it by one base. This chain connects TRBV20-1 to TRBJ2-5; possibly TRBD2 for D (7 bases). Germline V lookup: CDR1 DFQATT, CDR2 SNEGSKA (reference sequence). V gave up 0 bases and J gave up 5 bases, with 13 bases separating them. The CDR3 sequence is 14 residues long. CDR3 residues: CSAREGGPRETQYF. CDR3 DNA sequence: TGCAGTGCTAGAGAGGGGGGGCCGAGGGAGACCCAGTACTTC.

The gene calls are TRBV5-1 and TRBJ1-1; D is uncertain. The V gene lost 1 base and the J gene lost 4 bases, with 8 bases spanning the gap. The CDR3 consists of 13 residues. From germline, CDR1 is SGHRS and CDR2 YFSETQ. The CDR3 is CASSLMGTTEAFF. In DNA form, the CDR3 reads TGCGCCAGCAGCTTGATGGGTACCACTGAAGCTTTCTTT.

This clonotype was observed many times. The chain links TRBV28 to TRBJ1-6; 7 bases line up with TRBD1. CDR1 and CDR2 (germline): MDHEN, SYDVKM. Germline trimming cut 6 bases from V and 9 bases from J; bases unmatched to any gene: 11. This CDR3 is built from 15 residues. The chain's CDR3 is CASSPLKGATSPLHF. The CDR3 nucleotides are TGTGCCAGCAGCCCCTTGAAGGGGGCGACTTCACCCCTCCACTTT.

Many counts were recorded for this clonotype. The V and J genes are TRBV2 and TRBJ2-7; TRBD2 aligns across 11 bases. The V and J ends lost 10 bases and 3 bases, in that order; junction bases with no gene match: 5. Germline assignment: CDR1 SNHLY and CDR2 FYNNEI. The CDR3 is made up of 13 amino acids. As DNA, the CDR3 is TGTGCCACCCAACTAGCGGGGGTCTACGAGCAGTACTTC. The encoded protein is CATQLAGVYEQYF. Full variable domain (outside the CDR3, taken from reference TRBV2 and TRBJ2-7): EPEVTQTPSHQVTQMGQEVILRCVPISNHLYFYWYRQILGQKVEFLVSFYNNEISEKSEIFDDQFSVERPDGSNFTLKIRSTKLEDSAMYFCATQLAGVYEQYFGPGTRLTVT.

This chain joins TRBV20-1 and TRBJ2-1, with D perhaps TRBD1 (5 bases). CDR3 length: 13 amino acids. The V and J ends lost 0 bases and 6 bases respectively, with 9 bases between them. CDR1 and CDR2 from the germline V gene are DFQATT and SNEGSKA (reference sequence). CDR3 bases: TGCAGTGCTAGAGATCAGGGAATCAATGAGCAGTTCTTC. It is translated as CSARDQGINEQFF.

This clonotype was detected many times. The V gene is TRBV4-2, the J gene TRBJ1-2; D is undetermined. The CDR3 is made up of 17 amino acids. Germline lookup yields CDR1 LGHNA and CDR2 YNFKEQ. With 2 bases removed from V and 6 bases from J, the gap between germline ends came to 22 bases. The CDR3 nucleotides are TGTGCCAGCAGCCAACAGACCTATAACCGGGAATTCGATGGCTACACCTTC. This codes for CASSQQTYNREFDGYTF.

To note about this clonotype: A single base separates this from a much larger clone, so it may be a read error. The rearrangement uses TRBV6-5 and TRBJ1-2; a weak D match, TRBD1 (5 bases). V dropped 7 bases and J dropped 3 bases, with 9 bases sitting between them. Germline CDR1 is MNHEY and CDR2 is SVGAGI. The CDR3 totals 12 residues. The CDR3 reads CASTIGDYGYTF. The CDR3 nucleotides read TGTGCCAGCACGATAGGGGACTATGGCTACACCTTC.

The CDR3 loop reads CASSLVIGFPSTDTQYF. CDR3 bases: TGCGCCAGCAGCTTGGTCATCGGATTTCCCAGCACAGATACGCAGTATTTT. The chain joins TRBV5-1 to TRBJ2-3, with D uncertain. Germline CDR1 SGHRS, CDR2 YFSETQ. V was cut by 0 bases and J by 0 bases, with 14 bases left in between. The CDR3 covers 17 residues.

This clonotype was recorded many times. This chain connects TRBV20-1 to TRBJ2-7; D is possibly TRBD1 (5 bases). Germline CDR1 reads DFQATT; CDR2 reads SNEGSKA (reference sequence). This CDR3 has 15 residues. Trimming removed 0 bases from V and 1 base from J, with 13 bases in between. CDR3 in DNA: TGCAGTGCTAGAGATGGGGCTGTCCATTCCTACGAGCAGTACTTC. Protein: CSARDGAVHSYEQYF.

This clonotype came up a few times. A read error may explain this, as a much larger clone is one base away. This chain uses TRBV3-1 with TRBJ2-7; no reliable D call. The CDR3 sequence is 14 residues long. Germline V gives CDR1 LGHDT, CDR2 YNNKEL (reference sequence). CDR3 loop: CASSQAPDSYERYF. DNA for the CDR3: TGTGCCAGCAGCCAAGCTCCAGACTCCTACGAGCGGTACTTC.

This clonotype occurred a few times. This rearrangement joins TRBV5-4 to TRBJ2-7; D remains unclear. Per germline, CDR1 SGHNT and CDR2 YYREEE (reference sequence). This CDR3 has 12 residues. With 4 bases removed from V and 5 bases from J, the gap between germline ends came to 10 bases. The CDR3 nucleotides read TGTGCCAGCAGCCCGGCCGTCGACGAGCAGTACTTC. Amino acids: CASSPAVDEQYF. The full variable domain, its missing parts supplied by reference TRBV5-4 and TRBJ2-7, is ETGVTQSPTHLIKTRGQQVTLRCSSQSGHNTVSWYQQALGQGPQFIFQYYREEENGRGNFPPRFSGLQFPNYSSELNVNALELDDSALYLCASSPAVDEQYFGPGTRLTVT.

The sample holds many counts of this clonotype. This chain joins TRBV7-2 and TRBJ1-5; D unclear. This CDR3 is built from 13 residues. V was shortened by 1 base and J by 7 bases, with 8 bases between the two germline ends. Per germline, CDR1 SGHTA and CDR2 FQGNSA. CDR3 loop: CASSLVGVQPQHF. Written as DNA, the CDR3 is TGTGCCAGCAGCTTAGTTGGGGTCCAGCCCCAGCATTTT.

This clonotype was counted ten times or more. The chain has TRBV7-2 and TRBJ2-7, with 8 bases lining up with TRBD1. This CDR3 spans 16 amino acids. The germline V gene encodes CDR1 SGHTA and CDR2 FQGNSA. V shed 5 bases, J shed 3 bases, and the junction held 12 bases outside the gene matches. CDR3 loop: CASSPWAGTGGYEQYF. The DNA for the CDR3 is TGTGCCAGCAGCCCCTGGGCGGGAACAGGGGGCTACGAGCAGTACTTC.